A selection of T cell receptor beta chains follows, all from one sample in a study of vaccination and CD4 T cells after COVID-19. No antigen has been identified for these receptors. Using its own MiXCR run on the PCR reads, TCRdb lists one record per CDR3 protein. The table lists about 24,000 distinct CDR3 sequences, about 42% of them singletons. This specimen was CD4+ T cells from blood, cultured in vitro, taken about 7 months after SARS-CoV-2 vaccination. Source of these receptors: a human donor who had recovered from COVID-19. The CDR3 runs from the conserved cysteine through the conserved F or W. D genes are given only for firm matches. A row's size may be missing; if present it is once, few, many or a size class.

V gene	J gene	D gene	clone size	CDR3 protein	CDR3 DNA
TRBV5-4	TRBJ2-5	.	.	CASSLSGIGTQYF	TGTGCCAGCAGCTTGTCAGGGATAGGGACCCAGTACTTC
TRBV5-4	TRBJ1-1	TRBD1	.	CASSNRGRNTEAFF	TGTGCCAGCAGCAACAGGGGGCGGAACACTGAAGCTTTCTTT
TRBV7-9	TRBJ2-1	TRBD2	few	CASSPYRTAGGDNEQFF	TGTGCCAGCAGCCCCTACCGAACGGCGGGAGGGGACAATGAGCAGTTCTTC
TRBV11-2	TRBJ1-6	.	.	CASSHGRSNSPLHF	TGTGCCAGCAGCCACGGGCGCAGTAATTCACCCCTCCACTTT
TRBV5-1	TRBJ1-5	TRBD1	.	CASSLEGTGNQPQHF	TGCGCCAGCAGCTTGGAAGGGACAGGTAATCAGCCCCAGCATTTT
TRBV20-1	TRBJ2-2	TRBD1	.	CSARNSGGTGELFF	TGCAGTGCTAGGAACTCAGGGGGCACCGGGGAGCTGTTTTTT
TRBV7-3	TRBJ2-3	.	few	CASSGNSDTQYF	TGTGCCAGCAGCGGTAACTCAGATACGCAGTATTTT
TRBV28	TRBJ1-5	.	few	CASVRGVQGNQPQHF	TGTGCCAGCGTCCGGGGGGTTCAGGGTAATCAGCCCCAGCATTTT
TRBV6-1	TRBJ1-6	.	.	CASTRTGHNSPLHF	TGTGCCAGCACCCGGACCGGGCATAATTCACCCCTCCACTTT
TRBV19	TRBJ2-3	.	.	CASSIGDSDTQYF	TGTGCCAGTAGTATTGGTGACTCGGATACGCAGTATTTT
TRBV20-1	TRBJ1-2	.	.	CSARRFEGYGYTF	TGCAGTGCTAGAAGATTTGAGGGCTATGGCTACACCTTC
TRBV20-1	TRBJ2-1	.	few	CSAPTPNEQFF	TGCAGTGCCCCGACCCCCAATGAGCAGTTCTTC
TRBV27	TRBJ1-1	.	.	CASRSLGTEAFF	TGTGCCAGCAGATCCCTTGGGACTGAAGCTTTCTTT
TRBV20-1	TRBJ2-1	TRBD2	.	CSARGLRLAGVNEQFF	TGCAGTGCTAGAGGGTTAAGACTAGCGGGCGTCAATGAGCAGTTCTTC
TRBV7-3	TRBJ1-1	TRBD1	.	CASKNQGGTEAFF	TGTGCCAGCAAAAACCAGGGGGGGACTGAAGCTTTCTTT
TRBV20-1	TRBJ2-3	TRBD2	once	CSARKQLAGVADTQYF	TGCAGTGCTAGAAAACAACTAGCGGGAGTAGCAGATACGCAGTATTTT
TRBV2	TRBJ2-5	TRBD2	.	CASSEWRERETQYF	TGTGCCAGCAGTGAATGGCGGGAGAGGGAGACCCAGTACTTC
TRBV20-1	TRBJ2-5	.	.	CSAKDYRAGIGTQYF	TGCAGTGCTAAAGATTATCGGGCAGGGATCGGGACCCAGTACTTC
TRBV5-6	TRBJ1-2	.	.	CASSLASQVYGYTF	TGTGCCAGCAGCTTGGCCTCACAGGTCTATGGCTACACCTTC
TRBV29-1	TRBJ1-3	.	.	CSVREDTIYF	TGCAGCGTTCGAGAGGACACCATATATTTT
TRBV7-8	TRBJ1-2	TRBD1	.	CASSLGRLTGDSSGYTF	TGTGCCAGCAGCTTAGGCAGGCTGACAGGGGACTCGTCGGGCTACACCTTC
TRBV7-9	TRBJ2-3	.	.	CASSPGQRSTDTQYF	TGTGCCAGCAGCCCTGGACAGAGAAGCACAGATACGCAGTATTTT
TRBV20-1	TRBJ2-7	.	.	CSAGERLTSYEQYF	TGCAGTGCGGGCGAGCGGTTGACCTCCTACGAGCAGTACTTC
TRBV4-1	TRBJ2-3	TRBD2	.	CASSQDALAALDTQYF	TGCGCCAGCAGCCAAGACGCGCTAGCGGCCCTAGATACGCAGTATTTT
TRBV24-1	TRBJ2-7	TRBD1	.	CATSDFRGQNPYEQYF	TGTGCCACCAGTGATTTCCGGGGACAGAATCCTTACGAGCAGTACTTC
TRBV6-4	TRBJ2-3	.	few	CASSEDYLDTQYF	TGTGCCAGCAGTGAAGACTACTTAGATACGCAGTATTTT
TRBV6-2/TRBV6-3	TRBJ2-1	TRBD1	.	CASRVQGARVEQFF	TGTGCCAGCAGGGTACAGGGGGCGCGGGTTGAGCAGTTCTTC
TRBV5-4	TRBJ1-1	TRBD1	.	CASRGGQGRGTEAFF	TGTGCCAGCAGGGGGGGACAGGGCCGTGGCACTGAAGCTTTCTTT
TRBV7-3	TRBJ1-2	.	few	CASSLTRDDPYGYTF	TGTGCCAGCAGCTTAACCAGGGACGACCCCTATGGCTACACCTTC
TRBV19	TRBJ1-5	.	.	CASSTLNQPQHF	TGTGCCAGTAGTACCCTCAATCAGCCCCAGCATTTT
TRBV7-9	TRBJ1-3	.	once	CASSKEIGNTIYF	TGTGCCAGCAGTAAAGAGATTGGCAACACCATATATTTT
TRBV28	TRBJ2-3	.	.	CASRNRDTTDTQYF	TGTGCCAGCAGAAACCGGGACACCACAGATACGCAGTATTTT
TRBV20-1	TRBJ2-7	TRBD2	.	CSARDGTSGEQYF	TGCAGTGCTAGAGATGGGACTAGCGGTGAGCAGTACTTC
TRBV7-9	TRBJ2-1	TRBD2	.	CASSLGPPPGGRGDEQFF	TGTGCCAGCAGCTTAGGACCCCCTCCGGGAGGGCGAGGGGATGAGCAGTTCTTC
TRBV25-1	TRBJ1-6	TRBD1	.	CASSESPYRGSYNSPLHF	TGTGCCAGCAGTGAATCCCCTTACAGGGGCTCCTATAATTCACCCCTCCACTTT
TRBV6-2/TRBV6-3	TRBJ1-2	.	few	CASSSGRAYGYTF	TGTGCCAGCAGTTCGGGCAGGGCCTATGGCTACACCTTC
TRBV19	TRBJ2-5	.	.	CASRDTGVETQYF	TGTGCCAGTAGGGATACAGGAGTAGAGACCCAGTACTTC
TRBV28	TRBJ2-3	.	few	CASSLRELAGPDTQYF	TGTGCCAGCAGTTTACGAGAACTAGCAGGGCCAGATACGCAGTATTTT
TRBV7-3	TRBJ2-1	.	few	CASSLGASYNEQFF	TGTGCCAGCAGCTTAGGCGCATCCTACAATGAGCAGTTCTTC
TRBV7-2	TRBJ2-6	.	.	CASSRPPGANVLTF	TGTGCCAGCAGTCGTCCCCCTGGGGCCAACGTCCTGACTTTC
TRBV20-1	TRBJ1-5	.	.	CSARTTLGGYQPQHF	TGCAGTGCTAGAACCACCTTGGGGGGATATCAGCCCCAGCATTTT
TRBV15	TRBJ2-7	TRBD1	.	CATSRAGQGSYEQYF	TGTGCCACCAGCAGAGCGGGACAGGGGTCCTACGAGCAGTACTTC
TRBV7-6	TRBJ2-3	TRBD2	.	CASSPLAGGTDTQYF	TGTGCCAGCAGCCCCCTAGCGGGCGGCACAGATACGCAGTATTTT
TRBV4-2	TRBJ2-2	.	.	CASSQASATNTGELFF	TGTGCCAGCAGCCAAGCCTCAGCTACTAACACCGGGGAGCTGTTTTTT
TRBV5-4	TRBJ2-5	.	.	CASSLVSGWGETQYF	TGTGCCAGCAGCTTGGTTTCCGGATGGGGAGAGACCCAGTACTTC
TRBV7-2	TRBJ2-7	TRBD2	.	CASSIRLAGDPEQYF	TGTGCCAGCAGCATCAGACTAGCGGGAGACCCAGAGCAGTACTTC
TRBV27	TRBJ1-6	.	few	CASSFREDSPLHF	TGTGCCAGCAGTTTCCGGGAAGATTCACCCCTCCACTTT
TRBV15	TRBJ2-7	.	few	CATSREFTRDKRYF	TGTGCCACCAGCAGAGAATTTACAAGGGACAAACGGTACTTC
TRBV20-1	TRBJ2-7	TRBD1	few	CSAKPGQGLYEQYF	TGCAGTGCTAAACCGGGACAGGGCCTTTACGAGCAGTACTTC
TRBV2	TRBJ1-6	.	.	CASSEQSNSPLHF	TGTGCCAGCAGTGAACAGTCAAATTCACCCCTCCACTTT